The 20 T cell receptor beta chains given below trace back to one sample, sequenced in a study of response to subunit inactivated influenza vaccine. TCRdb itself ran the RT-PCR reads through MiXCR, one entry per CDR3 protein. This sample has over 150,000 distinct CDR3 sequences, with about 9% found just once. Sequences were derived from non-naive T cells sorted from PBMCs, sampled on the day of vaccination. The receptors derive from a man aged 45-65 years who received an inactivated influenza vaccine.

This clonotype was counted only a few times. This CDR3 reads CASSQTGGLNEQFF. CDR3 bases: TGTGCCAGCAGCCAAACGGGGGGGCTGAATGAGCAGTTCTTC. J is TRBJ2-1 and V is TRBV4-2, with TRBD2 matching over 8 bases. J gave up 7 bases and V 2 bases, and 4 bases lay outside the gene matches. Germline loops: CDR1 LGHNA, CDR2 YNFKEQ. The CDR3 spans 14 residues.

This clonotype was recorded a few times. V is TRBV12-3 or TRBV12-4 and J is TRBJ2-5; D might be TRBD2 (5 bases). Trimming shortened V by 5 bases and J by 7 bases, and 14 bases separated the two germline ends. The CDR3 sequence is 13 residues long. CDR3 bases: TGTGCCAGCAGTAGATCGGCGAGCGGGACCCAGTACTTC. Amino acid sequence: CASSRSASGTQYF.

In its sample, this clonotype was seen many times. The CDR3 DNA follows: TGTGCCATCAGCCCCGACATTAAGGGAACAGATACGCAGTATTTT. Translated: CAISPDIKGTDTQYF. V and J are TRBV10-3 and TRBJ2-3; D not resolved. The V end was cut by 6 bases, the J end by 3 bases, with 16 bases between. In germline, CDR1 is ENHRY, CDR2 SYGVKD. The CDR3 has 15 amino acids.

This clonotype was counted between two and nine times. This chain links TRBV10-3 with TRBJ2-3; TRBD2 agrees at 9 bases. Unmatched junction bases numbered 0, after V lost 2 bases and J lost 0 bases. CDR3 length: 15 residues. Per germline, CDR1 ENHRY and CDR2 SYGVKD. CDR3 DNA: TGTGCCATCAGTGAGGGACTAGCGAGCACAGATACGCAGTATTTT. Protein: CAISEGLASTDTQYF.

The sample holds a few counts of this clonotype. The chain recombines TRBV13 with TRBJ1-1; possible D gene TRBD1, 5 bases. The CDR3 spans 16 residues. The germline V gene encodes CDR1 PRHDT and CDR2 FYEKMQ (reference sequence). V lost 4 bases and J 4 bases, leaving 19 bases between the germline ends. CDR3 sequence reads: CASSSKLGPGGTEAFF. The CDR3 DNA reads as TGTGCCAGCAGCTCTAAATTGGGGCCCGGCGGCACTGAAGCTTTCTTT.

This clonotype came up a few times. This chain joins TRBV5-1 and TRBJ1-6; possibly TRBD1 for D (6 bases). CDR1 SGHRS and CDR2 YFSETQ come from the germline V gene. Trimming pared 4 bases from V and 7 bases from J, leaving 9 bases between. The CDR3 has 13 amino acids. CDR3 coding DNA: TGCGCCAGCAGCATAGGACAGAATTCACCCCTCCACTTT. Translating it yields CASSIGQNSPLHF.

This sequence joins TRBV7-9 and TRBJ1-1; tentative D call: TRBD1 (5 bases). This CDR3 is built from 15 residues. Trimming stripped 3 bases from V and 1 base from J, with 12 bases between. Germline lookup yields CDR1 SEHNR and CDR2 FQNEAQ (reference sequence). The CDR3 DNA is TGTGCCAGCAGCTTCGCGATAGGGGCGAACACTGAAGCTTTCTTT. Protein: CASSFAIGANTEAFF. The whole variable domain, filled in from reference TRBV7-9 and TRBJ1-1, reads DTGVSQNPRHKITKRGQNVTFRCDPISEHNRLYWYRQTLGQGPEFLTYFQNEAQLEKSRLLSDRFSAERPKGSFSTLEIQRTEQGDSAMYLCASSFAIGANTEAFFGQGTRLTVV.

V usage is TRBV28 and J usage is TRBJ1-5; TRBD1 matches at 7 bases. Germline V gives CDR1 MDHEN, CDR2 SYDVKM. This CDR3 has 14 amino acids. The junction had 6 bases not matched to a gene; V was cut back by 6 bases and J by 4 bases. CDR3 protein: CASRADRYNQPQHF. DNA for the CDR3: TGTGCCAGCAGGGCGGACAGGTATAATCAGCCCCAGCATTTT.

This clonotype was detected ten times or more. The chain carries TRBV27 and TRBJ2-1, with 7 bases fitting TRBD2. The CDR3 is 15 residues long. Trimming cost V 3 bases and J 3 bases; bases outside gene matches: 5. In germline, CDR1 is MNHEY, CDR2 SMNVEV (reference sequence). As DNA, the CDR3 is TGTGCCAGCAGTTTTGGCGGGAGATTCTACAATGAGCAGTTCTTC. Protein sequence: CASSFGGRFYNEQFF.

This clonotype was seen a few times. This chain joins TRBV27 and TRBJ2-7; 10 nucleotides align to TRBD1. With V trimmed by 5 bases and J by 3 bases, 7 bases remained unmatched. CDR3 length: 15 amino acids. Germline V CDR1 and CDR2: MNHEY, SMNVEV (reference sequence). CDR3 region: CASSRDRGRFYEQYF. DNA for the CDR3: TGTGCCAGCAGTCGGGACAGGGGAAGATTCTACGAGCAGTACTTC.

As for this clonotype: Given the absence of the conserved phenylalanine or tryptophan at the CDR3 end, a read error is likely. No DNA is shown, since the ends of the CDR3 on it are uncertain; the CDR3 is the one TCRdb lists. Here the CDR3 reads CASSYPEIPTATSL. The V and J genes are TRBV6-5 and TRBJ1-2; the table gives TRBD1 as D, unverified against the DNA. Counting both end residues, the CDR3 totals 14 amino acids. Germline assignment: CDR1 MNHEY and CDR2 SVGAGI.

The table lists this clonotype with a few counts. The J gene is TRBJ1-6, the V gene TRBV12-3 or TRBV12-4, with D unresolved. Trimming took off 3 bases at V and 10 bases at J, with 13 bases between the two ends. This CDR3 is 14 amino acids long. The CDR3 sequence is CASSFNTRGSPLHF. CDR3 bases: TGTGCCAGCAGTTTTAACACTCGAGGCTCACCCCTCCACTTT.

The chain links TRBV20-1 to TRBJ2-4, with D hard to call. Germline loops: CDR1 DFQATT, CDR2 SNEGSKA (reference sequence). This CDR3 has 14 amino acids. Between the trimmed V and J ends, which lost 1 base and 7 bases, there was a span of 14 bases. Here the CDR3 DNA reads TGCAGTGCTAGAGGGGCGAGCGTGGGGAACATTCAGTACTTC. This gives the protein CSARGASVGNIQYF.

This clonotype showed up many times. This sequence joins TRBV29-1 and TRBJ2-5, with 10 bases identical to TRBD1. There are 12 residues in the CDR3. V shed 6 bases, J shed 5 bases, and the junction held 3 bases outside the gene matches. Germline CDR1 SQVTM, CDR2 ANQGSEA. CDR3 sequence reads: CSVSDRGETQYF. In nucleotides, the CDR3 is TGCAGCGTGTCGGACAGGGGGGAGACCCAGTACTTC.

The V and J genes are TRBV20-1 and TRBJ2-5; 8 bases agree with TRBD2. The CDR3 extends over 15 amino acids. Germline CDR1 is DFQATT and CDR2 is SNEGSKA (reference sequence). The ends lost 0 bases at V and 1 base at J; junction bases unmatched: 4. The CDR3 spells CSARDPGGVQETQYF. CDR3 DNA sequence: TGCAGTGCTAGAGATCCGGGGGGGGTCCAAGAGACCCAGTACTTC.

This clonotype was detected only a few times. Here the CDR3 reads CASSQARSGTQYF. The CDR3 DNA sequence: TGTGCCAGCAGCCAAGCCCGGTCAGGGACCCAGTACTTC. The chain has TRBV14 and TRBJ2-5; D gene uncertain. In germline, CDR1 is SGHDN, CDR2 FVKESK. This CDR3 region has 13 residues. Trimming shortened V by 1 base and J by 7 bases, and 10 bases separated the two germline ends.

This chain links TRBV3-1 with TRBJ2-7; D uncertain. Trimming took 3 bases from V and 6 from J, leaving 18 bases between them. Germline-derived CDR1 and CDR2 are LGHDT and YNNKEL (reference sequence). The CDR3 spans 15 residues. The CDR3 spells CASSQRRALVAEQYF. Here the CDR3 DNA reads TGTGCCAGCAGCCAGAGACGCGCGCTTGTAGCCGAGCAGTACTTC.

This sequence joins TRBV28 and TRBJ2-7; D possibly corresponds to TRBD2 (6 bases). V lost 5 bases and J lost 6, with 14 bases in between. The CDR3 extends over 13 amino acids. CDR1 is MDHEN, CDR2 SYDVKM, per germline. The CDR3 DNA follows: TGTGCCAGCAGTCGAGAGGGACTCCGCGAGCAGTACTTC. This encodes CASSREGLREQYF.

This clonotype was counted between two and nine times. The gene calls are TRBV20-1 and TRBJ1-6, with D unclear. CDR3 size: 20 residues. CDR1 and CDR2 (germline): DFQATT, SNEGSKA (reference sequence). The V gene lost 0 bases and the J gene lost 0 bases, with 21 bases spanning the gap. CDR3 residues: CSAREGLRGTKSSYNSPLHF. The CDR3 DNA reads TGCAGTGCTAGAGAAGGGCTCAGAGGCACCAAGAGCTCCTATAATTCACCCCTCCACTTT.

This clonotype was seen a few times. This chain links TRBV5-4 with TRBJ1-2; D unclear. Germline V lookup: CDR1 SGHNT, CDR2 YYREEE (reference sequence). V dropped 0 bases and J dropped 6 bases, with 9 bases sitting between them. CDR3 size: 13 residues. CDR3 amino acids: CASSLAWGDGYTF. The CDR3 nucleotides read TGTGCCAGCAGCTTGGCCTGGGGAGATGGCTACACCTTC.